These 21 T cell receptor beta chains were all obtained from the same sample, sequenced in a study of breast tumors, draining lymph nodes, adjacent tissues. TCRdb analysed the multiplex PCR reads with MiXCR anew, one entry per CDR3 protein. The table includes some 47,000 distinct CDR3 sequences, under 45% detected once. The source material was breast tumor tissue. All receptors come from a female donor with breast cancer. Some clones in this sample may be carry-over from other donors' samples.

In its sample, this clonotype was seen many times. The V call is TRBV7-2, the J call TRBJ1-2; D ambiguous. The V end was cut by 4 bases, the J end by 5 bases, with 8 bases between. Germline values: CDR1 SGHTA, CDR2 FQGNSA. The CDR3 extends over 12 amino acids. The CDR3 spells CASSSVGYGYTF. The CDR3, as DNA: TGTGCCAGCAGCTCGGTCGGATATGGCTACACCTTC.

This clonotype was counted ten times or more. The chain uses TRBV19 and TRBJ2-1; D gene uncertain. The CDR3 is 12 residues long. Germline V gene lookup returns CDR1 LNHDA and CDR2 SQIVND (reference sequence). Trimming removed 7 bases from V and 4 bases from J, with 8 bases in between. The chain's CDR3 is CASKGAYNEQFF. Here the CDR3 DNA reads TGTGCCAGTAAGGGCGCATACAATGAGCAGTTCTTC. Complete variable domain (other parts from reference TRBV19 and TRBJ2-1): DGGITQSPKYLFRKEGQNVTLSCEQNLNHDAMYWYRQDPGQGLRLIYYSQIVNDFQKGDIAEGYSVSREKKESFPLTVTSAQKNPTAFYLCASKGAYNEQFFGPGTRLTVL.

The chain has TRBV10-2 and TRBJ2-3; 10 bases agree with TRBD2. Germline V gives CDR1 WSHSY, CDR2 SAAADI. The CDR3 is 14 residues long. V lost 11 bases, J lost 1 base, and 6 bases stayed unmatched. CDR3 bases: TGCGCCGTTGGCCTAGCGGGAGGCACAGATACGCAGTATTTT. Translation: CAVGLAGGTDTQYF.

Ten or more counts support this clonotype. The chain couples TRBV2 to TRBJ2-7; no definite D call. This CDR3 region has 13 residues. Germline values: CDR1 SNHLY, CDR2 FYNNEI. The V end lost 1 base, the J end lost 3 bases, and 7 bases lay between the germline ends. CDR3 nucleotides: TGTGCCAGCAGTGAAGTCCTCGGCTACGAGCAGTACTTC. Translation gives CASSEVLGYEQYF.

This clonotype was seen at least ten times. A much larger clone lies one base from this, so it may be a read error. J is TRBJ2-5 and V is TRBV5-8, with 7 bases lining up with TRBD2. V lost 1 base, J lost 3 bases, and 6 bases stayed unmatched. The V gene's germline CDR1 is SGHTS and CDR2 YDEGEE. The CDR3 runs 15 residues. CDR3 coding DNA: TGTGCCAGCAGCTTGACTAGCGCGAGTGAAGAGACCCAGTACTTC. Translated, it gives CASSLTSASEETQYF.

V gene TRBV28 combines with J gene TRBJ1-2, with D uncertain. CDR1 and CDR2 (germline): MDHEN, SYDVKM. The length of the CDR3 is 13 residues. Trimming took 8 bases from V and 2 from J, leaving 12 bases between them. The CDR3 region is CASYRRTNYGYTF. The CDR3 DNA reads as TGTGCCAGCTATAGGAGGACCAACTATGGCTACACCTTC.

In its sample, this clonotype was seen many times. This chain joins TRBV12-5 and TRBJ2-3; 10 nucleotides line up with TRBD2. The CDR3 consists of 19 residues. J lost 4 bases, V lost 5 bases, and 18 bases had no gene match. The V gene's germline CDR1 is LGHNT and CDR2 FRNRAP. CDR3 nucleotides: TGTGCTAGTGGTGCCACCTTCGGTGAAGCGGGAGGGCCGTCAGATACGCAGTATTTT. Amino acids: CASGATFGEAGGPSDTQYF. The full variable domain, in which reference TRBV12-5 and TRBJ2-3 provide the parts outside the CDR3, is DARVTQTPRHKVTEMGQEVTMRCQPILGHNTVFWYRQTMMQGLELLAYFRNRAPLDDSGMPKDRFSAEMPDATLATLKIQPSEPRDSAVYFCASGATFGEAGGPSDTQYFGPGTRLTVL.

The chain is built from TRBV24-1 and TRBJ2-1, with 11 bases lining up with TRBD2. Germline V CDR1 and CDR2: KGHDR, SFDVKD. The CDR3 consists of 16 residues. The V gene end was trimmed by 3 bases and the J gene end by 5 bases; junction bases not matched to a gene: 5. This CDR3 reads CATSDLSGRAHNEQFF. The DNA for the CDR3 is TGTGCCACCAGTGATCTTAGCGGGAGGGCCCACAATGAGCAGTTCTTC.

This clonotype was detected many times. This CDR3 reads CASSLVPGSGNTIYF. DNA for the CDR3: TGTGCCAGCAGCTTGGTCCCAGGCTCTGGAAACACCATATATTTT. The chain combines TRBV5-5 with TRBJ1-3; the D is unclear. The CDR3 spans 15 residues. Trimming stripped 0 bases from V and 0 bases from J, with 7 bases between. Looked up from germline, CDR1 is SGHKS and CDR2 is YYEKEE (reference sequence).

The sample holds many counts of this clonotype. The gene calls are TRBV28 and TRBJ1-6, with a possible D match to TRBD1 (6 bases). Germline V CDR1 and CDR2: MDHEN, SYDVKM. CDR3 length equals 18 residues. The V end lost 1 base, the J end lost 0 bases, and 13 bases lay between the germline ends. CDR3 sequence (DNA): TGTGCCAGCAGTTTATTAAGGGGGTCGAGCTCCTATAATTCACCCCTCCACTTT. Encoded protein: CASSLLRGSSSYNSPLHF.

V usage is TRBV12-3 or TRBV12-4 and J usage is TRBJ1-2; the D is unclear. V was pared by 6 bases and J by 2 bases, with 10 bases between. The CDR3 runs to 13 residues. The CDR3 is CASSPVGNYGYTF. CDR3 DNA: TGTGCCAGCAGCCCAGTAGGGAACTATGGCTACACCTTC.

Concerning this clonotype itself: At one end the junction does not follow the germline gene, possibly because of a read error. The CDR3 DNA sequence: TGTGCCAGCAGCCAAGATCGTTTGGCTAGCGGAGACTATGAGCGGTACTTC. Protein product: CASSQDRLASGDYERYF. This chain joins TRBV3-1 and TRBJ2-7; 7 bases are shared with TRBD2. This CDR3 region has 17 residues. The germline gives CDR1 LGHDT, CDR2 YNNKEL (reference sequence).

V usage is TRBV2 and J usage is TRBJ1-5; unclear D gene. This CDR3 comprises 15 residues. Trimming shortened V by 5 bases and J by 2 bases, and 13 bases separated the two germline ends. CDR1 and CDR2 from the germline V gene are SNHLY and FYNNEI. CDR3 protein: CASSTAVGGNQPQHF. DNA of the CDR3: TGTGCCAGCAGTACCGCGGTTGGTGGCAATCAGCCCCAGCATTTT.

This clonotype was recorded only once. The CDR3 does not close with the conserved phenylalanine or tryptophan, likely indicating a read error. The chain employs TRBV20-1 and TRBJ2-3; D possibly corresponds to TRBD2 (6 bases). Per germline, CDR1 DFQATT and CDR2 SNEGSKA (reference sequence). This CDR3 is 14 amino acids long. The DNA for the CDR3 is TGCAGTGCACTTGGAGGGAGTGGCACAGCTACGCAGTATTCT. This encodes CSALGGSGTATQYS.

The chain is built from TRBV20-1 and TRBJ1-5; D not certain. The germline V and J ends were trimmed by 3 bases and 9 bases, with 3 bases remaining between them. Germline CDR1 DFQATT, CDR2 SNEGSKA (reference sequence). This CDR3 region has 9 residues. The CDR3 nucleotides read TGCAGTGCTAGCCTGCCCCAGCATTTT. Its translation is CSASLPQHF.

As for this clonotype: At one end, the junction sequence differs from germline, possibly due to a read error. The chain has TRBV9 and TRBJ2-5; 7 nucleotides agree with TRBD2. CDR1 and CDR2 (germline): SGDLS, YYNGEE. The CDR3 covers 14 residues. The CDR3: CASSVDREAETQSF. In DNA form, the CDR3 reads TGTGCCAGCAGCGTAGATCGGGAGGCAGAGACCCAGTCCTTC.

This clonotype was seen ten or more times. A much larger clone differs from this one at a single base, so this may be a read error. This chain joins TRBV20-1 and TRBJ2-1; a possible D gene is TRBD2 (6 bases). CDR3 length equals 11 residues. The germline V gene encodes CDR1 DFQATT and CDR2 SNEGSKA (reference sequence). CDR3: CSALAYNEQSF. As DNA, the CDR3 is TGCAGTGCCCTAGCGTATAATGAGCAGTCCTTC.

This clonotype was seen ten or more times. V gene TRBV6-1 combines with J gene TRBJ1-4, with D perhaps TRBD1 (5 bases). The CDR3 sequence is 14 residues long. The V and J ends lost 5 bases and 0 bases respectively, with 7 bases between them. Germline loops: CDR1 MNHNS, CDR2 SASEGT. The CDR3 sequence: CASSRQTTNEKLFF. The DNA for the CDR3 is TGTGCCAGCAGTAGACAGACAACTAATGAAAAACTGTTTTTT.

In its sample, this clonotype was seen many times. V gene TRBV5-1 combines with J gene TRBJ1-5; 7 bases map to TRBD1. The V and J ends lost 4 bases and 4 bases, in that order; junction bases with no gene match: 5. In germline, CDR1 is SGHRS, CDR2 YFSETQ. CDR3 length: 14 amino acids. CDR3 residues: CASSPGQTNQPQHF. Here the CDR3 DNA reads TGCGCCAGCAGCCCGGGACAGACAAATCAGCCCCAGCATTTT.

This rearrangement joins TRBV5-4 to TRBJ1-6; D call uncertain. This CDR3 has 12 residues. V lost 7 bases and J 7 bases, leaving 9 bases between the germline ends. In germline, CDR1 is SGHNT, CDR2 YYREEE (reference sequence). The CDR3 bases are TGTGCCAGCGCCGATGGGAATTCACCCCTCCACTTT. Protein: CASADGNSPLHF.

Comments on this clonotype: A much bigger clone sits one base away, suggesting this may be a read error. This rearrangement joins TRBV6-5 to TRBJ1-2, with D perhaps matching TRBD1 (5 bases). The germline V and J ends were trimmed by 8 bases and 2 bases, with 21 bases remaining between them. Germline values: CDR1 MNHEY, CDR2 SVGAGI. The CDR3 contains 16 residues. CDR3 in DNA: TGTGCCAGCCGGACAAGGGACGGCCTCGTAAACTATGGCTACACCTTC. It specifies CASRTRDGLVNYGYTF.